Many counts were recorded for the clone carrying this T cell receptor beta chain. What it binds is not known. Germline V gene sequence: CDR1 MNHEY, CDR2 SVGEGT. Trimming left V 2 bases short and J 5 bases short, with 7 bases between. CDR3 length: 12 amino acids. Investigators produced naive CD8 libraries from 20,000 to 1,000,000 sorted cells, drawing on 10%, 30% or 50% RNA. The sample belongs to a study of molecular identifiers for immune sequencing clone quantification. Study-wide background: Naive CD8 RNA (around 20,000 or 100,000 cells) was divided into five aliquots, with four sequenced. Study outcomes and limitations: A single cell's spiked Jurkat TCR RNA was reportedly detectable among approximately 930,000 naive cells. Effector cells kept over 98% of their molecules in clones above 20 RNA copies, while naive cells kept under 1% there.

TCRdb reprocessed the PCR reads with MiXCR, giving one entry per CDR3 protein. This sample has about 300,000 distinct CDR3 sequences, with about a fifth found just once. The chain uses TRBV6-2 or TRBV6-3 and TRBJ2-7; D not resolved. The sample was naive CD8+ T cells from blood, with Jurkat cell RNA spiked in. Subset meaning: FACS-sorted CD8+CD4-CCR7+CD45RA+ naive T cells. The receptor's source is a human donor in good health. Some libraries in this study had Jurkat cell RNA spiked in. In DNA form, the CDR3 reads TGTGCCAGCAGTTACGCGATCGACGAGCAGTACTTC. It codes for CASSYAIDEQYF.